A selection of T cell receptor beta chains follows, all from one sample in a study of cytomegalovirus exposure and HLA in healthy donors. TCRdb keeps only in-frame clones here, not all; method: immunoSEQ multiplex PCR. The specimen's table records roughly 150,000 clones. Sequenced input: PBMCs. These TCRs come from a woman in her forties or fifties in good health and CMV-seronegative. Each CDR3 is given with its conserved first and last residue. Fields, in order: CDR3 protein, CDR3 DNA, D gene, J gene, V gene. The D gene is left open where the match is weak.

CDR3: CASSRTWGAKIAGGNEQYF; DNA: TGTGCCAGCAGCCGAACGTGGGGGGCGAAGATAGCGGGGGGAAACGAGCAGTACTTC; D: TRBD2; J: TRBJ2-7; V: TRBV28
CDR3: CACPGLLDYNEQFF; DNA: TGTGCCTGCCCTGGACTACTCGACTACAATGAGCAGTTCTTC; D: NA; J: TRBJ2-1; V: TRBV30
CDR3: CASSFGGTDTQYF; DNA: TGCGCCAGCAGCTTCGGGGGGACAGATACGCAGTATTTT; D: TRBD2; J: TRBJ2-3; V: TRBV5-1
CDR3: CASSLGQGGYEQYF; DNA: TGTGCCAGCAGCTTGGGCCAGGGCGGCTACGAGCAGTACTTC; D: NA; J: TRBJ2-7; V: TRBV7-2
CDR3: CASSPGGGPEAFF; DNA: TGTGCCAGTAGTCCGGGGGGAGGCCCGGAAGCTTTCTTT; D: NA; J: TRBJ1-1; V: TRBV19
CDR3: CASSLGLGLDTDTQYF; DNA: TGTGCCAGCAGCTTAGGCCTGGGACTAGACACAGATACGCAGTATTTT; D: TRBD2; J: TRBJ2-3; V: TRBV13
CDR3: CASSETGTLPTNEKLFF; DNA: TGTGCCAGCAGTGAGACAGGCACCCTTCCAACTAATGAAAAACTGTTTTTT; D: NA; J: TRBJ1-4; V: TRBV25-1
CDR3: CASSRRLGTGELFF; DNA: TGTGCCAGTAGTCGCCGACTTGGAACCGGGGAGCTGTTTTTT; D: NA; J: TRBJ2-2; V: TRBV19
CDR3: CASTRGGSLYQETQYF; DNA: TGCGCCAGCACCAGAGGAGGGTCTCTGTACCAAGAGACCCAGTACTTC; D: NA; J: TRBJ2-5; V: TRBV5-1
CDR3: CASSFAQRNQPQHF; DNA: TGTGCCAGCAGCTTCGCACAGCGCAATCAGCCCCAGCATTTT; D: NA; J: TRBJ1-5; V: TRBV5-5
CDR3: CASSSFTGTPNTEAFF; DNA: TGTGCCAGCAGCTCGTTTACCGGGACACCGAACACTGAAGCTTTCTTT; D: NA; J: TRBJ1-1; V: TRBV7-9
CDR3: CASTYRALAKNIQYF; DNA: TGTGCCAGCACATACAGGGCCCTAGCCAAAAACATTCAGTACTTC; D: NA; J: TRBJ2-4; V: TRBV27
CDR3: CASSLREAGGGDTQYF; DNA: TGTGCCAGCAGCTTAAGGGAAGCGGGAGGGGGAGATACGCAGTATTTT; D: TRBD2; J: TRBJ2-3; V: TRBV7-2
CDR3: CASRTMGQGDNEQFF; DNA: TGTGCCAGCAGGACAATGGGACAGGGAGACAATGAGCAGTTCTTC; D: TRBD1; J: TRBJ2-1; V: TRBV6-1
CDR3: CSVVRTTGNEQFF; DNA: TGCAGCGTTGTTAGAACTACGGGAAATGAGCAGTTCTTC; D: NA; J: TRBJ2-1; V: TRBV29-1
CDR3: CAWSVYWTSGSNNEQFF; DNA: TGTGCCTGGAGTGTATATTGGACTAGCGGGAGCAACAATGAGCAGTTCTTC; D: TRBD2; J: TRBJ2-1; V: TRBV30
CDR3: CATQTKGYEQYF; DNA: TGTGCCACCCAGACCAAGGGGTACGAGCAGTACTTC; D: NA; J: TRBJ2-7; V: TRBV10-3
CDR3: CASSYARGRGQFF; DNA: TGTGCCAGCAGTTACGCGCGGGGGCGCGGGCAGTTCTTC; D: NA; J: TRBJ2-1; V: TRBV6-5
CDR3: CASKEGLMNTEAFF; DNA: TGTGCCAGCAAGGAGGGGCTGATGAACACTGAAGCTTTCTTT; D: NA; J: TRBJ1-1; V: TRBV28
CDR3: CASSLGSSGTPSYEQYF; DNA: TGTGCCAGCAGCTTAGGGAGTAGCGGGACCCCCTCCTACGAGCAGTACTTC; D: TRBD2; J: TRBJ2-7; V: TRBV13
CDR3: CASSRGDRDLYGYTF; DNA: TGTGCCAGCAGTCGGGGTGACAGGGACCTTTATGGCTACACCTTC; D: TRBD1; J: TRBJ1-2; V: TRBV6-5
CDR3: CASARQFTDTQYF; DNA: TGTGCCAGCGCTCGACAGTTCACAGATACGCAGTATTTT; D: NA; J: TRBJ2-3; V: TRBV28
CDR3: CASSQGVASGRAGQYF; DNA: TGCGCCAGCAGCCAAGGAGTGGCTAGCGGGAGGGCCGGGCAGTACTTC; D: TRBD2; J: TRBJ2-7; V: TRBV4-3
CDR3: CASLRGAGEPGELFF; DNA: TGTGCCAGCCTGCGGGGGGCCGGGGAGCCCGGGGAGCTGTTTTTT; D: TRBD2; J: TRBJ2-2; V: TRBV28
CDR3: CASSITGGSPIQYGYTF; DNA: TGTGCCAGCAGTATCACCGGAGGCAGTCCGATACAATATGGCTACACCTTC; D: NA; J: TRBJ1-2; V: TRBV28
CDR3: CASSIQGRTEAFF; DNA: TGTGCCAGCAGCATCCAGGGGAGAACTGAAGCTTTCTTT; D: NA; J: TRBJ1-1; V: TRBV9
CDR3: CASSQDWSLAGGPSYEQYF; DNA: TGTGCCAGCAGCCAAGATTGGAGTCTAGCGGGGGGGCCTTCGTACGAGCAGTACTTC; D: TRBD2; J: TRBJ2-7; V: TRBV4-2
CDR3: CASSPRQGYEQYF; DNA: TGTGCCAGCAGTCCACGACAGGGCTACGAGCAGTACTTC; D: TRBD1; J: TRBJ2-7; V: TRBV28
CDR3: CATLGYTF; DNA: TGTGCCACCTTGGGCTACACCTTC; D: NA; J: TRBJ1-2; V: TRBV25-1
CDR3: CASSLDGHNQPQHF; DNA: TGTGCCAGCAGCTTGGACGGACACAATCAGCCCCAGCATTTT; D: NA; J: TRBJ1-5; V: TRBV5-6
CDR3: CASSYSFGGENSPLHF; DNA: TGTGCCAGCAGTTACTCCTTTGGGGGCGAGAATTCACCCCTCCACTTT; D: NA; J: TRBJ1-6; V: TRBV6-5
CDR3: CAWSVGETQYF; DNA: TGTGCCTGGAGTGTCGGAGAGACCCAGTACTTC; D: NA; J: TRBJ2-5; V: TRBV30
CDR3: CSVKGHLMGETQYF; DNA: TGCAGCGTCAAGGGACACCTGATGGGAGAGACCCAGTACTTC; D: NA; J: TRBJ2-5; V: TRBV29-1
CDR3: CASSWSADYGYTF; DNA: TGTGCCAGCAGCTGGAGCGCAGACTATGGCTACACCTTC; D: NA; J: TRBJ1-2; V: TRBV5-4
CDR3: CASSLEVGRGGELFF; DNA: TGCGCCAGCAGCTTGGAGGTCGGTCGAGGCGGGGAGCTGTTTTTT; D: NA; J: TRBJ2-2; V: TRBV5-1
CDR3: CASSSTVGQGAFYNSPLHF; DNA: TGTGCCAGCAGCTCGACGGTGGGACAGGGGGCTTTCTATAATTCACCCCTCCACTTT; D: TRBD1; J: TRBJ1-6; V: TRBV28
CDR3: CASSPLRGLGIAANEKLFF; DNA: TGTGCCAGCAGCCCACTTAGGGGTTTAGGGATTGCAGCTAATGAAAAACTGTTTTTT; D: NA; J: TRBJ1-4; V: TRBV7-2
CDR3: CASSSMTGGNTEAFF; DNA: TGTGCCAGCAGTTCCATGACAGGGGGTAACACTGAAGCTTTCTTT; D: TRBD1; J: TRBJ1-1; V: TRBV28
CDR3: CASRGLAGDLNEQFF; DNA: TGTGCCAGTCGGGGACTAGCGGGAGACCTCAATGAGCAGTTCTTC; D: TRBD2; J: TRBJ2-1; V: TRBV19
CDR3: CASSFRTGTNYGYTF; DNA: TGTGCCAGTAGTTTCCGGACAGGGACCAACTATGGCTACACCTTC; D: TRBD1; J: TRBJ1-2; V: TRBV19
CDR3: CASSQIHGAAGAFF; DNA: TGTGCCAGCAGCCAAATCCACGGGGCAGCGGGAGCTTTCTTT; D: NA; J: TRBJ1-1; V: TRBV9